The 2 T cell receptor beta chains listed next were all sequenced from one sample in a study of beta chain features in type 1 diabetes. The study reverse transcribed the entire isolated RNA, so it sequenced expressed TCRB transcripts. Libraries were prepared by immunoSEQ multiplex PCR; TCRdb keeps only in-frame clonotypes and omits some of them. The sample carries 10,000 to 15,000 clones, 45% to 50% recorded once. The sequenced sample was stem cell memory CD4+ T cells from blood. Receptors originate from a young man in good health.

This chain uses TRBV5-1 with TRBJ2-1, with 9 bases aligning to TRBD1. Per the germline V gene, CDR1 is SGHRS and CDR2 is YFSETQ. The CDR3 is 17 residues long. The junction had 17 bases not matched to a gene; V was cut back by 7 bases and J by 6 bases. The CDR3 protein is CASRLRTGVVDANEQFF. In DNA form, the CDR3 reads TGCGCCAGCCGACTGAGGACAGGGGTTGTTGACGCCAATGAGCAGTTCTTC.

The rearrangement links TRBV28 to TRBJ2-2, with D possibly matching TRBD2 (6 bases). Trimming removed 10 bases from V and 5 bases from J, with 14 bases in between. The CDR3 has 13 amino acids. Germline-derived CDR1 and CDR2 are MDHEN and SYDVKM. CDR3 in DNA: TGTGCCACATCCTGGGCGGGAACCGGGGAGCTGTTTTTT. It is translated as CATSWAGTGELFF.